Shown below are 15 T cell receptor beta chains from a single sample sequenced in a study of blood T cell repertoires in COVID-19. The protocol was immunoSEQ multiplex PCR, while the TCRdb copy is restricted to in-frame clones and leaves out a portion. The sample has 200,000 to 250,000 clones, around nine tenths seen once. Source material: peripheral blood. These receptors were obtained from a woman aged 40 to 50 who had recovered from COVID-19.

This CDR3 reads CASSRGLSNTQYF. CDR3 coding DNA: TGTGCCAGCAGCCGCGGACTCTCAAATACGCAGTATTTT. This chain joins TRBV3-1 (or the pseudogene TRBV3-2) and TRBJ2-3; D is possibly TRBD2 (5 bases). CDR3 length: 13 residues. V was trimmed by 4 bases and J by 7 bases, leaving 12 bases between them. Germline CDR1 and CDR2: LGHDT and YNNKEL (reference sequence).

The chain uses TRBV6-6 and TRBJ1-3, with D perhaps matching TRBD1 (6 bases). The CDR3 is 14 amino acids. Trimming took off 7 bases at V and 4 bases at J, with 14 bases between the two ends. CDR1 MNHNY and CDR2 SVGAGI come from the germline V gene (reference sequence). Written as DNA, the CDR3 is TGTGCCAGCATATCAGGGGAGAGGGGAAACACCATATATTTT. This gives the protein CASISGERGNTIYF.

The chain links TRBV6-2 or TRBV6-3 to TRBJ2-7; 11 nucleotides line up with TRBD1. This CDR3 spans 17 amino acids. V gave up 6 bases and J gave up 2 bases; unmatched junction bases: 12. Germline assignment: CDR1 MNHEY and CDR2 SVGEGT. CDR3 nucleotides: TGTGCCAGCAGCCCTCGGACAGGGGGCGAGGGTGCCTACGAGCAGTACTTC. Protein: CASSPRTGGEGAYEQYF.

This clone was found a few times. The chain links TRBV6-2 or TRBV6-3 to TRBJ2-3, with TRBD2 identical over 7 bases. The V and J ends lost 1 base and 2 bases, in that order; junction bases with no gene match: 6. This CDR3 region has 16 residues. From germline, CDR1 is MNHEY and CDR2 SVGEGT. Here the CDR3 DNA reads TGTGCCAGCAGTTACTGGGGGGGAGGTCCCACAGATACGCAGTATTTT. Translation: CASSYWGGGPTDTQYF.

V is TRBV7-2 and J is TRBJ1-2; possible D gene TRBD1, 6 bases. The CDR3 contains 19 residues. Germline CDR1 and CDR2: SGHTA and FQGNSA. V lost 5 bases and J lost 4, with 29 bases in between. CDR3 in DNA: TGTGCCAGCAGCCCCCTTGCCCCCAACCCGGCAGGGGACACCTATGGCTACACCTTC. This gives the protein CASSPLAPNPAGDTYGYTF.

The chain links TRBV2 to TRBJ2-2; D is perhaps TRBD1 (6 bases). CDR3 length equals 20 residues. Germline V gene sequence: CDR1 SNHLY, CDR2 FYNNEI. The V end was cut by 6 bases, the J end by 3 bases, with 29 bases between. CDR3 protein: CASRKAGVRQGPVYTGELFF. The CDR3 bases are TGTGCCAGCAGGAAAGCCGGTGTGCGGCAGGGGCCTGTATACACCGGGGAGCTGTTTTTT.

The chain is built from TRBV7-2 and TRBJ1-2, with D tentatively TRBD1 (6 bases). The germline gives CDR1 SGHTA, CDR2 FQGNSA. The CDR3 has 14 residues. V lost 2 bases, J lost 2 bases, and 9 bases lay in between. CDR3 residues: CASSLTGQNYGYTF. In nucleotides, the CDR3 is TGTGCCAGCAGCTTAACAGGGCAGAACTATGGCTACACCTTC.

CDR3 bases: TGTGCCAGCTCCCCTGAGAGTAGCCTAGTTGGCACAGATACGCAGTATTTT. Translating it yields CASSPESSLVGTDTQYF. The chain has TRBV18 and TRBJ2-3, with D unclear. V lost 6 bases and J lost 1, with 20 bases in between. The CDR3 totals 17 residues. CDR1 and CDR2 from the germline V gene are KGHSH and LQKENI.

The gene calls are TRBV6-1 and TRBJ2-5; D is possibly TRBD1 (5 bases). The CDR3 runs to 15 residues. CDR1 is MNHNS, CDR2 SASEGT, per germline. V was pared by 0 bases and J by 13 bases, with 21 bases between. The CDR3 here is CASSEANRFPPSGYF. The CDR3 DNA sequence: TGTGCCAGCAGTGAAGCTAACAGGTTCCCACCTTCGGGGTACTTC.

V and J are TRBV27 and TRBJ2-3; tentatively, D is TRBD2 (6 bases). The CDR3 is 16 residues long. Between the trimmed V and J ends, which lost 0 bases and 0 bases, there was a span of 10 bases. Per the germline V gene, CDR1 is MNHEY and CDR2 is SMNVEV (reference sequence). CDR3 DNA: TGTGCCAGCAGTTTATCGGGGACTTCTAGCACAGATACGCAGTATTTT. It is translated as CASSLSGTSSTDTQYF.

Only one count was recorded for this clone. The chain recombines TRBV11-3 with TRBJ2-5; D may be TRBD2 (5 bases). The germline V gene encodes CDR1 SGHNT and CDR2 YENEEA. Trimming pared 6 bases from V and 4 bases from J, leaving 12 bases between. The length of the CDR3 is 13 residues. The CDR3 DNA reads TGTGCCAGCAGTTCTGGACTCGGAGAGACCCAGTACTTC. Encoded protein: CASSSGLGETQYF.

J is TRBJ2-4 and V is TRBV18; possibly TRBD1 for D (6 bases). V lost 3 bases to trimming and J lost 3 bases, with 21 bases between them. The CDR3 sequence is 18 residues long. The germline V gene has CDR1 KGHSH and CDR2 LQKENI. The CDR3 coding sequence is TGTGCCAGCTCACCGACCGGGACATCCGATTTCGGCAAAAACATTCAGTACTTC. This translates into CASSPTGTSDFGKNIQYF.

This chain uses TRBV19 with TRBJ1-2; maybe TRBD1 (5 bases). The CDR3 totals 14 residues. V was clipped by 0 bases and J by 4 bases, with 9 bases between them. Germline CDR1 LNHDA, CDR2 SQIVND (reference sequence). The CDR3, as DNA: TGTGCCAGTAGTATAGAGGCGACAGTCTATGGCTACACCTTC. As protein: CASSIEATVYGYTF. The full variable domain, with the rest looked up from reference TRBV19 and TRBJ1-2, is DGGITQSPKYLFRKEGQNVTLSCEQNLNHDAMYWYRQDPGQGLRLIYYSQIVNDFQKGDIAEGYSVSREKKESFPLTVTSAQKNPTAFYLCASSIEATVYGYTFGSGTRLTVV.

V is TRBV30 and J is TRBJ1-1; 8 nucleotides match TRBD1. V shed 5 bases, J shed 1 base, and the junction held 6 bases outside the gene matches. The germline gives CDR1 GTSNPN, CDR2 SVGIG (reference sequence). CDR3 size: 14 residues. This CDR3 is CAWGIDRGNTEAFF. For the CDR3, the DNA is TGTGCCTGGGGCATAGACAGGGGGAACACTGAAGCTTTCTTT.

The V and J genes are TRBV30 and TRBJ1-5, with 7 bases fitting TRBD1. The junction had 7 bases not matched to a gene; V was cut back by 0 bases and J by 2 bases. The germline V gene encodes CDR1 GTSNPN and CDR2 SVGIG (reference sequence). This CDR3 contains 16 residues. In DNA form, the CDR3 reads TGTGCCTGGAGTGTAGCCGGGACAGCCCGCAATCAGCCCCAGCATTTT. Its translation is CAWSVAGTARNQPQHF.